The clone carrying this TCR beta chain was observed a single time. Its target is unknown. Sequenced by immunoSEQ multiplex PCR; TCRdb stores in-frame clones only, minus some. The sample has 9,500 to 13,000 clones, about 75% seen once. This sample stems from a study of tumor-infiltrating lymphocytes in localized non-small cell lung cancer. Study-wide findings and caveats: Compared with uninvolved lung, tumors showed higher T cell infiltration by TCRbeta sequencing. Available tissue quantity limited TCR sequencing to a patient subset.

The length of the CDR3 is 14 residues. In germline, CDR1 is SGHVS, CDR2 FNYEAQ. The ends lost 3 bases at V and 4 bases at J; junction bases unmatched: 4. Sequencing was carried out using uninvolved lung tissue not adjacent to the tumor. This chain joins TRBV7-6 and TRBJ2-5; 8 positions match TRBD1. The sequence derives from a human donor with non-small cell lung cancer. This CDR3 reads CASSFGQGLETQYF. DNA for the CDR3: TGTGCCAGCAGCTTCGGACAGGGTCTAGAGACCCAGTACTTC.